The T cell receptor beta chain under discussion was sequenced for a study of T cell responses to AZD1222 COVID-19 vaccine. Study conclusions and caveats: CD4 TCRs associated with vaccination spanned spike, dominating at 160-218 and 743-854. There were repertoire samples only from the period after the peak T cell response.

The repertoire was sequenced with immunoSEQ multiplex PCR; TCRdb's copy has only in-frame clones and lacks some. The sample consists of some 150,000 clones, about 93% of them appearing once. For this clone: What it binds is not known.

The sequence was collected from an adult in good health. The sequences come from peripheral blood, collected on day 0 of AZD1222 vaccination.

CDR3 DNA sequence: TGCGCCAGCAGCGTGGACAACACTGAAGCTTTCTTT. It specifies CASSVDNTEAFF. This rearrangement joins TRBV5-1 to TRBJ1-1; the D is unclear. From germline, CDR1 is SGHRS and CDR2 YFSETQ. Deletions cut 4 bases from V and 2 bases from J, with 6 bases between. The CDR3 contains 12 residues.